The clone carrying this TCR beta chain was observed once. Antigen specificity is unknown. These data are taken from a study of shared clonotypes between healthy human individuals. Study outcomes and limitations: Lower generation probabilities were found for non-shared clonotypes than for those shared by all four donors. Generally, estimated richness proved larger in naive subsets than it did in memory subsets.

Germline lookup yields CDR1 SGHAT and CDR2 FQDESV (reference sequence). This CDR3 comprises 13 residues. Within Nashville, Tennessee resided all donors, each a Caucasian adult. TCRdb's table, derived via immunoSEQ multiplex PCR, lists solely in-frame clones and lacks some. This repertoire shows approximately 500,000 clones, about 95% found once; its top ten account for approximately 0.06%. The receptor comes from a woman aged 25 to 39 in good health. The sample taken for sequencing was naive CD4+ T cells sorted from blood. Subset: CD45RA+ positively selected. The chain uses TRBV11-1 and TRBJ2-5, with TRBD1 matching 8 bases. The J call may not be correct, given that the DNA end is closer to TRBJ2-7. CDR3 residues: CASSLDRAYEQYF. CDR3 sequence (DNA): TGTGCCAGCAGCTTGGACAGGGCGTACGAGCAGTACTTC.